A single sample gave rise to the 4 T cell receptor beta chains below, sequenced in a study of cytomegalovirus exposure and HLA in healthy donors. A multiplex PCR was run with 60 Vbeta primers and 13 Jbeta primers. Sequencing used immunoSEQ multiplex PCR; TCRdb keeps in-frame clones, though not all of them. This sample yields about 140,000 clones, of which roughly 80% are seen a single time; around 4.1% belongs to the top ten. Sample: PBMCs. The receptor source for this set is a middle-aged man in good health and CMV-seronegative.

This chain connects TRBV23-1 to TRBJ2-7; 8 bases are a match to TRBD1. TRBV23-1 is reported as an ORF; its role is uncertain. V lost 3 bases and J lost 4; bases outside the gene matches: 17. This CDR3 has 18 residues. The CDR3 nucleotides are TGCGCCAGCAGTCATTCCGCCCGTCCCGGGACAGGTAAATACGAGCAGTACTTC. It yields the protein CASSHSARPGTGKYEQYF.

The V call is TRBV19, the J call TRBJ2-4; 8 bases agree with TRBD1. The ends lost 7 bases at V and 7 bases at J; junction bases unmatched: 30. The germline CDR1 and CDR2 sequences are LNHDA and SQIVND (reference sequence). CDR3 size: 21 residues. CDR3 in amino acids: CASKGKEGSGPPGQGGNIQYF. As DNA, the CDR3 is TGTGCCAGTAAGGGGAAGGAGGGGTCCGGTCCGCCTGGACAGGGCGGGAACATTCAGTACTTC.

This chain connects TRBV9 to TRBJ2-7; TRBD2 matches at 8 bases. J was trimmed by 0 bases and V by 7 bases; bases with no gene match: 6. The V gene's germline CDR1 is SGDLS and CDR2 YYNGEE. CDR3 length: 14 residues. The CDR3 protein is CASARGGASYEQYF. DNA for the CDR3: TGTGCCAGCGCCCGGGGGGGAGCCTCCTACGAGCAGTACTTC.

V and J are TRBV7-6 and TRBJ2-1, with D possibly matching TRBD1 (5 bases). Germline lookup yields CDR1 SGHVS and CDR2 FNYEAQ. The V and J ends lost 1 base and 9 bases respectively, with 16 bases between them. The CDR3 runs to 15 residues. DNA of the CDR3: TGTGCCAGCAGCTTAGGGCAGGGCCGTGGCGGTGAGCAGTTCTTC. Its protein product is CASSLGQGRGGEQFF.